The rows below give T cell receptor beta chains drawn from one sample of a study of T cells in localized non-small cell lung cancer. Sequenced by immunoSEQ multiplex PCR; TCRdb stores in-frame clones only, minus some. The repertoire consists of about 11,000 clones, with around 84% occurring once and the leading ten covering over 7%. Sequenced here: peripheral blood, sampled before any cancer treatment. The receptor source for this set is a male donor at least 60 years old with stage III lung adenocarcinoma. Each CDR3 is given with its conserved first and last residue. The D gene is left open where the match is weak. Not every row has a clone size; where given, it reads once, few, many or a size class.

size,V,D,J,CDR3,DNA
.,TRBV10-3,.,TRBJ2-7,CAISRGQSYEQYF,TGTGCCATCAGCCGCGGACAGTCCTACGAGCAGTACTTC
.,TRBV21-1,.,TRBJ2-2,CASSKGRTSGSGTGELFF,TGTGCCAGCAGCAAAGGAAGGACTAGCGGGAGTGGGACCGGGGAGCTGTTTTTT
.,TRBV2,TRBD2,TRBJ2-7,CASSESGGWYEQYF,TGTGCCAGCAGTGAATCCGGGGGGTGGTACGAGCAGTACTTC
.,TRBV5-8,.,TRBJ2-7,CASLSSYEQYF,TGTGCCAGCTTGAGCTCCTACGAGCAGTACTTC
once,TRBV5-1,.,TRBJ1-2,CASSLVRGTYGYTF,TGCGCCAGCAGCTTGGTAAGGGGAACCTATGGCTACACCTTC
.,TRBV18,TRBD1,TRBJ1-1,CASSQRQGAMNTEAFF,TGTGCCAGCTCACAAAGACAGGGGGCAATGAACACTGAAGCTTTCTTT
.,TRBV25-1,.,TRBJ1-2,CASSEPGAVGYTF,TGTGCCAGCAGTGAACCGGGGGCGGTCGGCTACACCTTC
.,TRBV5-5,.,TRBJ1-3,CASSSLRGAGNTIYF,TGTGCCAGCAGCTCTCTTCGGGGGGCTGGAAACACCATATATTTT
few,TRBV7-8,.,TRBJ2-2,CASVRGRAQNTGELFF,TGTGCCAGCGTTCGGGGGAGAGCTCAAAACACCGGGGAGCTGTTTTTT
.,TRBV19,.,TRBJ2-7,CASSIARGRGDEQYF,TGTGCCAGTAGTATAGCCCGAGGGCGAGGGGACGAGCAGTACTTC
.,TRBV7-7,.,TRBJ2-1,CASSPSGSPYNEQFF,TGTGCTAGCAGCCCAAGCGGGTCCCCTTACAATGAGCAGTTCTTC
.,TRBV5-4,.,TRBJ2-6,CASSGGQSGANVLTF,TGTGCCAGCAGCGGCGGGCAATCGGGGGCCAACGTCCTGACTTTC
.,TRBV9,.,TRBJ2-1,CASSPRAESYNEQFF,TGTGCCAGCAGCCCCCGAGCGGAATCCTACAATGAGCAGTTCTTC
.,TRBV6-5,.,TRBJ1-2,CASSPAGRGRGGYTF,TGTGCCAGCAGTCCGGCGGGGAGGGGCAGGGGTGGCTACACCTTC
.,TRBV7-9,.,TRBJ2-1,CASSLIPATQGYNEQFF,TGTGCCAGCAGCTTAATCCCCGCTACCCAGGGCTACAATGAGCAGTTCTTC
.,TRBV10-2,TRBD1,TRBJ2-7,CASRDRGGVYEQYF,TGCGCCAGCAGGGACAGGGGAGGCGTTTACGAGCAGTACTTC
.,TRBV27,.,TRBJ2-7,CASSLFQGGSYEQYF,TGTGCCAGCAGTTTGTTCCAGGGTGGATCCTACGAGCAGTACTTC
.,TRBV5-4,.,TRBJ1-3,CASSGDGNTIYF,TGTGCCAGCAGCGGCGATGGAAACACCATATATTTT
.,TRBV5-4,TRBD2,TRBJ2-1,CASSLYRLAGAYNEQFF,TGTGCCAGCAGCTTATACCGACTAGCGGGAGCGTACAATGAGCAGTTCTTC
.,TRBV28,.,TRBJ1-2,CAYRDPGTNGYTF,TGTGCGTACCGCGACCCAGGGACGAATGGCTACACCTTC
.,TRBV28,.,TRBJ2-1,CASSLTTNEQFF,TGTGCCAGCAGTCTGACTACTAATGAGCAGTTCTTC
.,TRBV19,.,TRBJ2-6,CASSIDLSTLWGANVLTF,TGTGCCAGTAGTATAGATCTATCCACTTTATGGGGGGCCAACGTCCTGACTTTC
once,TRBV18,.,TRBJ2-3,CASSPSTDTQYF,TGTGCCAGCTCACCTAGCACAGATACGCAGTATTTT